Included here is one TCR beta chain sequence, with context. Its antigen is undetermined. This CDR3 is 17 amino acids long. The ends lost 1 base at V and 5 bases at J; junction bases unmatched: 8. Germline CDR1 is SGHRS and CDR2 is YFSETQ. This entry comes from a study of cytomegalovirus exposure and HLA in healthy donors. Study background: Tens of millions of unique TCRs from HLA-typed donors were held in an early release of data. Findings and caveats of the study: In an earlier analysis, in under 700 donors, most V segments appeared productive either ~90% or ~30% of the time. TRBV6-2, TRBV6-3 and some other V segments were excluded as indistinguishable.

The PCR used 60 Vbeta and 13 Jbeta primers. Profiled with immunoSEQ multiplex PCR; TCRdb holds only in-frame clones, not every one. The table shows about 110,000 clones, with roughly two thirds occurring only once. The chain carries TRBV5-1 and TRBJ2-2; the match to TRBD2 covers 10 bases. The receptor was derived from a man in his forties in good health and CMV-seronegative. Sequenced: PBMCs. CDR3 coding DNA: TGCGCCAGCAGCTTGCGAGCGGGGGGGCCCGCGACCGGGGAGCTGTTTTTT. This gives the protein CASSLRAGGPATGELFF. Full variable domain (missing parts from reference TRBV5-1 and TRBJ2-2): KAGVTQTPRYLIKTRGQQVTLSCSPISGHRSVSWYQQTPGQGLQFLFEYFSETQRNKGNFPGRFSGRQFSNSRSEMNVSTLELGDSALYLCASSLRAGGPATGELFFGEGSRLTVL.